The 32 T cell receptor beta chains presented below share a single source sample, sequenced in a study of CD8 T cells in Susac syndrome. Reverse transcription of roughly 0.5 to 1 ug RNA used random hexamers. TCRdb used MiXCR to reprocess the immunoSEQ multiplex PCR reads, holding one entry per CDR3 protein. The sample consists of 130,000 or so distinct CDR3 sequences, 94% of them appearing once. Sequencing used CD4+ T cells from PBMCs. These receptors came from a human donor in good health.

This sequence joins TRBV9 and TRBJ2-7; 12 bases are shared with TRBD2. J was trimmed by 5 bases and V by 0 bases; bases with no gene match: 6. Germline values: CDR1 SGDLS, CDR2 YYNGEE. CDR3 size: 16 residues. CDR3 nucleotides: TGTGCCAGCAGCGTAGGACTAGCGGGAGAAATGAACGAGCAGTACTTC. It codes for CASSVGLAGEMNEQYF.

The chain uses TRBV20-1 and TRBJ2-7, with TRBD2 matching over 8 bases. J gave up 4 bases and V 4 bases, and 6 bases lay outside the gene matches. Germline values: CDR1 DFQATT, CDR2 SNEGSKA (reference sequence). The CDR3 runs 13 residues. In DNA form, the CDR3 reads TGCAGTGCTAAGGGCGCGGGAGGATACGAGCAGTACTTC. It encodes CSAKGAGGYEQYF.

The chain couples TRBV7-2 to TRBJ2-5; 9 nucleotides agree with TRBD1. This CDR3 has 18 amino acids. The junction had 16 bases not matched to a gene; V was cut back by 3 bases and J by 5 bases. Germline V gives CDR1 SGHTA, CDR2 FQGNSA. The CDR3 sequence: CASSFRPQVQGAQETQYF. DNA for the CDR3: TGTGCCAGCAGCTTCCGACCCCAAGTACAGGGGGCGCAGGAGACCCAGTACTTC.

This clonotype was counted a single time. This chain connects TRBV6-1 to TRBJ2-7; 8 nucleotides align to TRBD2. Germline trimming cut 6 bases from V and 4 bases from J; bases unmatched to any gene: 8. The CDR3 is made up of 14 amino acids. Germline V gene data show CDR1 as MNHNS and CDR2 as SASEGT. Here the CDR3 DNA reads TGTGCCAGCAGCGTTAGCGGGACGTCTTACGAGCAGTACTTC. Its protein product is CASSVSGTSYEQYF.

The chain has TRBV20-1 and TRBJ2-6; D may be TRBD1 (6 bases). Germline assignment: CDR1 DFQATT and CDR2 SNEGSKA (reference sequence). This CDR3 comprises 17 residues. Trimming took 3 bases from V and 0 from J, leaving 15 bases between them. The DNA for the CDR3 is TGCAGTGCTAGGGGTCGAGGGGGTCTCTCTGGGGCCAACGTCCTGACTTTC. It translates to CSARGRGGLSGANVLTF.

This clonotype was seen once. The chain combines TRBV19 with TRBJ2-1; D gene unclear. Trimming cost V 5 bases and J 3 bases, with 11 bases left between them. Germline V lookup: CDR1 LNHDA, CDR2 SQIVND (reference sequence). This CDR3 region has 14 residues. CDR3 in DNA: TGTGCCAGTAGTGTATCCCTTATCTACAATGAGCAGTTCTTC. Amino acid sequence: CASSVSLIYNEQFF. Full variable domain (missing parts from reference TRBV19 and TRBJ2-1): DGGITQSPKYLFRKEGQNVTLSCEQNLNHDAMYWYRQDPGQGLRLIYYSQIVNDFQKGDIAEGYSVSREKKESFPLTVTSAQKNPTAFYLCASSVSLIYNEQFFGPGTRLTVL.

The rearrangement links TRBV25-1 to TRBJ2-7; the match to TRBD1 covers 7 bases. The CDR3 is 13 residues long. Trimming took 10 bases from V and 3 from J; bases not matched to a gene: 9. Germline CDR1 reads MGHDK; CDR2 reads SYGVNS. CDR3 sequence: CATSDRNRYEQYF. The CDR3 nucleotides read TGTGCCACCTCGGACAGGAACCGCTACGAGCAGTACTTC.

The gene calls are TRBV19 and TRBJ2-2, with 9 bases that match TRBD2. The CDR3 runs 18 residues. The germline gives CDR1 LNHDA, CDR2 SQIVND (reference sequence). V shed 9 bases, J shed 5 bases, and the junction held 19 bases outside the gene matches. CDR3 sequence: CASLNFRGASGTTGELFF. The CDR3 nucleotides are TGTGCCAGCCTTAACTTTAGAGGTGCTAGCGGGACGACCGGGGAGCTGTTTTTT.

CDR3 protein: CASSRYLEQYF. CDR3 sequence (DNA): TGTGCCAGCAGCCGATACTTGGAGCAGTACTTC. The chain combines TRBV3-1 with TRBJ2-7; D ambiguous. The CDR3 extends over 11 amino acids. The ends were cut back, 4 bases at V and 7 bases at J, with 8 bases in the middle. Germline V gene sequence: CDR1 LGHDT, CDR2 YNNKEL (reference sequence).

For the CDR3, the DNA is TGTGCCAGCAGAGACTTACAGGGAGCGCTCGTGCATTTT. It translates to CASRDLQGALVHF. The genes are TRBV27 and TRBJ1-5; D is perhaps TRBD1 (6 bases). Trimming cost V 6 bases and J 15 bases, with 21 bases left between them. The germline V gene encodes CDR1 MNHEY and CDR2 SMNVEV (reference sequence). The CDR3 runs to 13 residues.

The CDR3 DNA follows: TGTGCCAGCAGCCAAGATTCAGCACAAGAGACCCAGTACTTC. It is translated as CASSQDSAQETQYF. The V gene is TRBV3-1, the J gene TRBJ2-5; D is uncertain. CDR1 and CDR2 (germline): LGHDT, YNNKEL (reference sequence). The CDR3 has 14 amino acids. V was clipped by 0 bases and J by 2 bases, with 7 bases between them.

This chain connects TRBV5-1 to TRBJ2-3; 13 positions match TRBD2. Germline CDR1 and CDR2: SGHRS and YFSETQ. Trimming at V came to 3 bases and at J to 3 bases, leaving 7 bases not matched to a gene. This CDR3 spans 17 amino acids. CDR3 loop: CASSSLGTSGTTDTQYF. The CDR3 DNA is TGCGCCAGCAGCTCTCTCGGGACTAGCGGGACGACAGATACGCAGTATTTT.

The J gene is TRBJ2-3, the V gene TRBV4-1; D may be TRBD1 (6 bases). With 2 bases removed from V and 0 bases from J, the gap between germline ends came to 9 bases. The CDR3 loop spans 15 amino acids. The germline V gene has CDR1 MGHRA and CDR2 YSYEKL. The CDR3 DNA is TGCGCCAGCAGCCAACAGGGACAAAGCACAGATACGCAGTATTTT. Protein product: CASSQQGQSTDTQYF.

CDR3 amino acids: CASSEGQDTEAFF. The CDR3 DNA follows: TGCGCCAGCAGTGAGGGACAGGACACTGAAGCTTTCTTT. V and J are TRBV5-1 and TRBJ1-1, with 8 positions matching TRBD1. Germline values: CDR1 SGHRS, CDR2 YFSETQ. V shed 5 bases, J shed 3 bases, and the junction held 3 bases outside the gene matches. CDR3 length equals 13 residues.

The gene calls are TRBV7-9 and TRBJ1-4, with TRBD1 identical over 12 bases. V trimming: 5 bases; J trimming: 5 bases; junction bases outside the gene matches: 6. Looked up from germline, CDR1 is SEHNR and CDR2 is FQNEAQ (reference sequence). The CDR3 is 16 amino acids. CDR3: CASSKGQGAVNEKLFF. The CDR3 bases are TGTGCCAGCAGCAAGGGACAGGGGGCTGTGAATGAAAAACTGTTTTTT.

The rearrangement uses TRBV30 and TRBJ1-5; D call uncertain. The CDR3 has 16 residues. The ends were cut back, 2 bases at V and 7 bases at J, with 21 bases in the middle. Germline V gene lookup returns CDR1 GTSNPN and CDR2 SVGIG (reference sequence). The CDR3 nucleotides read TGTGCCTGGAGTCGAACCTCCGGGCTCGGGGAACAGCCCCAGCATTTT. It encodes CAWSRTSGLGEQPQHF.

The V and J genes are TRBV4-1 and TRBJ2-3, with D possibly TRBD2 on 6 matching bases. Germline CDR1 reads MGHRA; CDR2 reads YSYEKL. The CDR3 is 17 amino acids. The V end was cut by 0 bases, the J end by 1 base, with 14 bases between. The CDR3 reads CASSQDLDGSGTDTQYF. For the CDR3, the DNA is TGCGCCAGCAGCCAAGATCTGGACGGGAGCGGCACAGATACGCAGTATTTT.

This rearrangement joins TRBV27 to TRBJ2-2; TRBD1 matches 8 bases. The junction had 14 bases not matched to a gene; V was cut back by 8 bases and J by 6 bases. The CDR3 runs 16 residues. CDR1 MNHEY and CDR2 SMNVEV come from the germline V gene (reference sequence). The CDR3 loop is CASPTDRGKHAGELFF. In DNA form, the CDR3 reads TGTGCCAGCCCAACCGACAGGGGCAAACACGCCGGGGAGCTGTTTTTT.

This chain connects TRBV19 to TRBJ2-2, with unresolved D. The CDR3 is made up of 11 amino acids. Germline CDR1 is LNHDA and CDR2 is SQIVND (reference sequence). V was trimmed by 7 bases and J by 7 bases, leaving 7 bases between them. The CDR3 here is CASTQFGELFF. For the CDR3, the DNA is TGTGCCAGTACCCAATTCGGGGAGCTGTTTTTT.

This clonotype was detected only once. The rearrangement uses TRBV3-1 and TRBJ2-3; TRBD2 matches 9 bases. Per germline, CDR1 LGHDT and CDR2 YNNKEL (reference sequence). The length of the CDR3 is 15 residues. With 6 bases clipped from V and 4 bases from J, the junction kept 8 bases outside the gene matches. The DNA of the CDR3 is TGTGCCAGCAGTCTCAGCGGGGGGAGGTCAGATACGCAGTATTTT. Protein sequence: CASSLSGGRSDTQYF.

V and J are TRBV5-1 and TRBJ1-2; possible D gene TRBD1, 6 bases. Germline CDR1 is SGHRS and CDR2 is YFSETQ. V was cut by 0 bases and J by 14 bases, with 20 bases left in between. The CDR3 length is 14 residues. The CDR3 region has the DNA TGCGCCAGCAGCTTGGCCCTCTTACAGGGAGATCCGACCTTC. Protein: CASSLALLQGDPTF.

This clonotype has more than one count but fewer than ten. The V and J genes are TRBV27 and TRBJ2-2; D unclear. Looked up from germline, CDR1 is MNHEY and CDR2 is SMNVEV (reference sequence). V gave up 2 bases and J gave up 4 bases, with 5 bases separating them. The CDR3 is 13 amino acids. CDR3 sequence: CASSLGSTGELFF. The CDR3 DNA follows: TGTGCCAGCAGTTTAGGTTCCACCGGGGAGCTGTTTTTT.

CDR3 protein: CASSPVAGEDTQYF. The CDR3 DNA reads as TGTGCCAGCAGTCCGGTTGCGGGAGAAGATACGCAGTATTTT. The chain couples TRBV12-3 or TRBV12-4 to TRBJ2-3; TRBD2 matches at 7 bases. The CDR3 contains 14 residues. With 5 bases clipped from V and 5 bases from J, the junction kept 7 bases outside the gene matches.

This clonotype was counted once. This sequence joins TRBV7-2 and TRBJ1-2; 7 bases are shared with TRBD1. V shed 3 bases and J 8 bases; nucleotides not matched to a gene: 6. The CDR3 loop spans 13 amino acids. CDR1 is SGHTA and CDR2 is FQGNSA in the germline V gene. Here the CDR3 reads CASSLPGTAGYTF. Here the CDR3 DNA reads TGTGCCAGCAGCTTGCCCGGGACAGCGGGCTACACCTTC.

This chain connects TRBV7-2 to TRBJ2-2; D remains unclear. Looked up from germline, CDR1 is SGHTA and CDR2 is FQGNSA. CDR3 length: 14 residues. The V end lost 2 bases, the J end lost 4 bases, and 8 bases lay between the germline ends. The DNA of the CDR3 is TGTGCCAGCAGCTTAAGGCAGAGCACCGGGGAGCTGTTTTTT. Translating gives CASSLRQSTGELFF.

The rearrangement links TRBV20-1 to TRBJ2-3; tentative D call: TRBD2 (5 bases). CDR1 is DFQATT and CDR2 is SNEGSKA in the germline V gene (reference sequence). The germline V and J ends were trimmed by 6 bases and 2 bases, with 15 bases remaining between them. There are 14 residues in the CDR3. CDR3: CSARTQPATDTQYF. The CDR3, as DNA: TGCAGTGCCAGGACTCAGCCGGCCACAGATACGCAGTATTTT.

This clonotype was seen only a few times. CDR3 nucleotides: TGCGCCAGCAGGATGGAGTTACAGCCCTATGGCTACACCTTC. Protein product: CASRMELQPYGYTF. This chain links TRBV5-1 with TRBJ1-2; D ambiguous. V lost 5 bases and J lost 4, with 15 bases in between. Germline-derived CDR1 and CDR2 are SGHRS and YFSETQ. The CDR3 sequence is 14 residues long.

The chain combines TRBV11-1 with TRBJ1-2, with 9 nucleotides matching TRBD1. Germline V lookup: CDR1 SGHAT, CDR2 FQDESV (reference sequence). V lost 3 bases to trimming and J lost 6 bases; unmatched junction nucleotides: 2. This CDR3 has 13 amino acids. DNA for the CDR3: TGTGCCAGCAGCTTCGGGACAGGGCATGGCTACACCTTC. Its translation: CASSFGTGHGYTF.

The chain joins TRBV6-1 to TRBJ1-1; D uncertain. Germline-derived CDR1 and CDR2 are MNHNS and SASEGT. Trimming cost V 6 bases and J 1 base, with 24 bases left between them. This CDR3 is built from 18 residues. In DNA form, the CDR3 reads TGTGCCAGCAGGAACACGTATTTTGGAAAGGACCCGAACACTGAAGCTTTCTTT. Its protein product is CASRNTYFGKDPNTEAFF.

This clonotype was detected once. V is TRBV12-3 or TRBV12-4 and J is TRBJ1-1, with D perhaps matching TRBD1 (5 bases). V lost 8 bases and J 7 bases, leaving 20 bases between the germline ends. This CDR3 is 14 amino acids long. CDR3 sequence reads: CASHSPAGGHEAFF. For the CDR3, the DNA is TGTGCCAGCCATTCGCCGGCGGGGGGTCATGAAGCTTTCTTT.

This clonotype was recorded only once. V gene TRBV20-1 combines with J gene TRBJ1-5, with D possibly being TRBD1 (5 bases). The germline V and J ends were trimmed by 5 bases and 6 bases, with 11 bases remaining between them. The CDR3 spans 12 residues. Germline assignment: CDR1 DFQATT and CDR2 SNEGSKA (reference sequence). CDR3 residues: CSAGGVGQPQHF. As DNA, the CDR3 is TGCAGTGCTGGAGGGGTGGGTCAGCCCCAGCATTTT.

This sequence joins TRBV12-3 or TRBV12-4 and TRBJ2-1, with 8 positions matching TRBD2. The CDR3 loop spans 16 amino acids. After removal of 5 bases from V and 0 bases from J, the junction contained 6 bases not matched to a gene. Written as DNA, the CDR3 is TGTGCCAGCAGTCAGGGGACTAGGAGCTCCTACAATGAGCAGTTCTTC. It is translated as CASSQGTRSSYNEQFF.